The 10 T cell receptor beta chains below come from one sample, sequenced in a study of blood T cell repertoires in COVID-19. Assay: immunoSEQ multiplex PCR; the TCRdb copy retains only in-frame clones and omits some. The sample comprises around 200,000 clones, approximately 88% of which are singletons, and around a tenth rests with the top ten. Source material: PBMCs or T cells enriched from blood (not recorded which). The receptors come from a man in his late teens or twenties with acute COVID-19.

V is TRBV24-1 and J is TRBJ1-2, with 8 bases matching TRBD1. Trimming at V came to 0 bases and at J to 8 bases, leaving 1 base not matched to a gene. The CDR3 covers 13 residues. In germline, CDR1 is KGHDR, CDR2 SFDVKD. The CDR3 protein is CATSDLTGGGYTF. CDR3 in DNA: TGTGCCACCAGTGATTTGACAGGGGGAGGCTACACCTTC.

The rearrangement joins TRBV21-1 to TRBJ2-7; the table names TRBD1, a call not compared with the DNA. TRBV21-1 is marked as a pseudogene. The CDR3 extends over 18 amino acids. The CDR3 reads CASSIRQGGTARDYEQYF. The DNA for the CDR3 is TGTGCCAGCAGCATCCGGCAAGGGGGGACAGCCAGAGACTACGAGCAGTACTTC.

This clone has just a few counts. This chain connects TRBV4-1 to TRBJ2-7, with TRBD2 as a possible D gene (6 bases). CDR1 MGHRA and CDR2 YSYEKL come from the germline V gene. This CDR3 comprises 15 residues. With 1 base removed from V and 5 bases from J, the gap between germline ends came to 15 bases. The DNA of the CDR3 is TGCGCCAGCAGCCAAGGGATAGCGGAGCAAGACGAGCAGTACTTC. Translation: CASSQGIAEQDEQYF.

This chain uses TRBV4-2 with TRBJ2-7; D not resolved. Germline V gene data show CDR1 as LGHNA and CDR2 as YNFKEQ. The CDR3 contains 13 residues. The V end lost 1 base, the J end lost 4 bases, and 8 bases lay between the germline ends. CDR3 amino acids: CASSQVTEYEQYF. As DNA, the CDR3 is TGTGCCAGCAGCCAAGTAACAGAGTACGAGCAGTACTTC.

V gene TRBV7-6 combines with J gene TRBJ1-2, with 9 bases identical to TRBD1. Germline CDR1 and CDR2: SGHVS and FNYEAQ. With V trimmed by 5 bases and J by 3 bases, 7 bases remained unmatched. The CDR3 has 15 amino acids. CDR3 bases: TGTGCCAGCAGCCTCACAGGGGGCGCGCACTATGGCTACACCTTC. Translation gives CASSLTGGAHYGYTF.

This clone turned up a few times. V usage is TRBV19 and J usage is TRBJ2-5; a weak D match, TRBD2 (5 bases). The V end lost 3 bases, the J end lost 5 bases, and 13 bases lay between the germline ends. The CDR3 sequence is 14 residues long. CDR1 is LNHDA, CDR2 SQIVND, per germline (reference sequence). The CDR3 region is CASSIGLATETQYF. CDR3 nucleotide sequence: TGTGCCAGTAGTATCGGCCTAGCAACGGAGACCCAGTACTTC.

J is TRBJ1-3 and V is TRBV28, with D possibly matching TRBD1 (6 bases). The ends were cut back, 6 bases at V and 8 bases at J, with 14 bases in the middle. Per germline, CDR1 MDHEN and CDR2 SYDVKM. This CDR3 is 13 amino acids long. The CDR3 DNA follows: TGTGCCAGCAGCCTAACAGGGTCGGACACCATATATTTT. It yields the protein CASSLTGSDTIYF.

The rearrangement links TRBV4-1 to TRBJ1-1; D is unclear. The CDR3 consists of 15 residues. The germline V gene has CDR1 MGHRA and CDR2 YSYEKL. The ends were cut back, 5 bases at V and 7 bases at J, with 20 bases in the middle. The CDR3, as DNA: TGCGCCAGCAGCAGTGGGATAGACGGGAACTTTGAAGCTTTCTTT. Translation gives CASSSGIDGNFEAFF.

The chain recombines TRBV9 with TRBJ2-1, with 8 bases that match TRBD1. The CDR3 sequence is 12 residues long. The V gene end was trimmed by 6 bases and the J gene end by 15 bases; junction bases not matched to a gene: 11. Germline CDR1 reads SGDLS; CDR2 reads YYNGEE. Here the CDR3 reads CASNRGQGNAFF. The CDR3 region has the DNA TGTGCCAGCAACCGAGGACAGGGTAACGCGTTCTTC.

This clone was detected once. V is TRBV27 and J is TRBJ1-4; D call uncertain. The germline gives CDR1 MNHEY, CDR2 SMNVEV (reference sequence). Trimming removed 6 bases from V and 2 bases from J, with 16 bases in between. This CDR3 region has 16 residues. Written as DNA, the CDR3 is TGTGCCAGCAGCCCGACTCTGGGTGGCACTAATGAAAAACTGTTTTTT. Its protein product is CASSPTLGGTNEKLFF.